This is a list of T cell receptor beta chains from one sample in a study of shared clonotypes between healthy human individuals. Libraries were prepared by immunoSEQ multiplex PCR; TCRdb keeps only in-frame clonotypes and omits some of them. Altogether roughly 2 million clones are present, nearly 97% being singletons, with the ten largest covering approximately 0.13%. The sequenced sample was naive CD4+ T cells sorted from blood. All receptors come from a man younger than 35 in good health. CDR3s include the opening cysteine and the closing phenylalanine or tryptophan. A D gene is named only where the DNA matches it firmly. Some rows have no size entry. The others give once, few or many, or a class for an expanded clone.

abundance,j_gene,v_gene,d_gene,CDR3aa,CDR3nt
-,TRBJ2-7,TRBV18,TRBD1,CASSPLGTGGEQYF,TGTGCCAGCTCACCACTGGGGACAGGGGGCGAGCAGTACTTC
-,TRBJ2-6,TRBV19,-,CASSMVQGLSGANVLTF,TGTGCCAGTAGTATGGTCCAGGGCCTCTCTGGGGCCAACGTCCTGACTTTC
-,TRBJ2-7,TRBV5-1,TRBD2,CASRSYERGISNEQYF,TGCGCCAGCAGGTCTTATGAGCGGGGGATTAGCAACGAGCAGTACTTC
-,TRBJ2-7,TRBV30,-,CAWSSGPREQYF,TGTGCCTGGAGTAGTGGGCCGCGCGAGCAGTACTTC
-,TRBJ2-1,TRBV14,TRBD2,CASSRRGLADSYNEQFF,TGTGCCAGCAGCCGACGGGGACTAGCGGACTCCTACAATGAGCAGTTCTTC
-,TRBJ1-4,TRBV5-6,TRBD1,CASSWGGQGKVSEKLFF,TGTGCCAGCAGCTGGGGTGGACAGGGAAAGGTCAGCGAAAAACTGTTTTTT
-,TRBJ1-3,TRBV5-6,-,CASSLVSSGNTIYF,TGTGCCAGCAGCTTGGTCTCCTCTGGAAACACCATATATTTT
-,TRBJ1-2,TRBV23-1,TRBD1,CASSQVSGQAYGYTF,TGCGCCAGCAGTCAAGTTAGCGGACAGGCTTATGGCTACACCTTC
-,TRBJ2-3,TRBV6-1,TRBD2,CASSVGRADTQYF,TGTGCCAGCAGTGTGGGGAGGGCAGATACGCAGTATTTT
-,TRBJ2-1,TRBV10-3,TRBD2,CAISGGWPGGDNEQFF,TGTGCCATCAGTGGAGGCTGGCCGGGAGGAGACAATGAGCAGTTCTTC
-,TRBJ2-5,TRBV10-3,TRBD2,CAISESLAGGETQYF,TGTGCCATCAGTGAGTCCTTAGCGGGTGGGGAGACCCAGTACTTC
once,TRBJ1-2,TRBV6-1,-,CASSEGVWGAGYTF,TGTGCCAGCAGTGAGGGCGTATGGGGTGCTGGCTACACCTTC
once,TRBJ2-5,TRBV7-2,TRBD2,CASSLAPLAGGSETQYF,TGTGCCAGCAGCTTAGCCCCACTAGCGGGGGGTTCGGAGACCCAGTACTTC
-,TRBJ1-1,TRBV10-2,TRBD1,CASSEGRSTGTTEAFF,TGCGCCAGCAGTGAAGGCCGATCGACAGGGACCACTGAAGCTTTCTTT
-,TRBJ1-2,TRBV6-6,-,CAGGGGLYGYTF,TGTGCCGGCGGGGGGGGACTATATGGCTACACCTTC
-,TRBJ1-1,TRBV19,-,CASSQRGGGAFF,TGTGCCAGTAGTCAGAGAGGAGGGGGAGCTTTCTTT
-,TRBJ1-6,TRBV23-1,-,CASSQYGGQGSSYNSPLHF,TGCGCCAGCAGTCAATACGGAGGACAAGGTAGCTCCTATAATTCACCCCTCCACTTT
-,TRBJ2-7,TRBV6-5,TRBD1,CASRHRQGTYEQYF,TGTGCCAGCAGACACCGACAGGGGACCTACGAGCAGTACTTC
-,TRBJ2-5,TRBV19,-,CASRQSGSETQYF,TGTGCCAGTAGGCAATCGGGGTCCGAGACCCAGTACTTC
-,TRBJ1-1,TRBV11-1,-,CASSFGILGTEAFF,TGTGCCAGCAGCTTTGGGATTTTGGGCACTGAAGCTTTCTTT
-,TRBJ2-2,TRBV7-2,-,CASRALNTGELFF,TGTGCCAGCAGGGCACTTAACACCGGGGAGCTGTTTTTT
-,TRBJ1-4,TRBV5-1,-,CASSVGQRNEKLFF,TGCGCCAGCAGCGTAGGACAACGGAATGAAAAACTGTTTTTT
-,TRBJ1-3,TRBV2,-,CASTPGGSGNTIYF,TGTGCCAGCACCCCGGGGGGATCTGGAAACACCATATATTTT
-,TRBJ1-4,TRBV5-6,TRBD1,CASSWGQGGEKLFF,TGTGCCAGCAGCTGGGGACAGGGAGGCGAAAAACTGTTTTTT
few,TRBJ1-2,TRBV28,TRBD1,CASNTDRAGRGYTF,TGTGCCAGCAACACGGACAGGGCAGGTCGTGGCTACACCTTC
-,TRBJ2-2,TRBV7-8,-,CASSLPVGGYTGELFF,TGTGCCAGCAGCCTTCCCGTTGGGGGGTACACCGGGGAGCTGTTTTTT
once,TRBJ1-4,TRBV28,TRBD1,CASSPDRGQEKLFF,TGTGCCAGCAGTCCGGACAGGGGGCAGGAAAAACTGTTTTTT
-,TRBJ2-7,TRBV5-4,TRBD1,CASSLGGTGGHEQYF,TGTGCCAGCAGCTTAGGCGGGACAGGGGGCCACGAGCAGTACTTC
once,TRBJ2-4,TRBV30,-,CAWGAPKNIQYF,TGTGCCTGGGGGGCTCCCAAAAACATTCAGTACTTC
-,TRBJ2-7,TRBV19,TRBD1,CASSPDRGSYEQYF,TGTGCCAGTAGTCCGGACAGGGGGTCCTACGAGCAGTACTTC
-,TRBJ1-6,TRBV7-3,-,CASSPGGGGNSPLHF,TGTGCCAGCAGCCCCGGGGGGGGCGGGAATTCACCCCTCCACTTT
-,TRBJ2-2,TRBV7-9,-,CASSPPLTGELFF,TGTGCCAGCAGCCCCCCCCTCACCGGGGAGCTGTTTTTT
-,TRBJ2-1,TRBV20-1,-,CSARGVSEQFF,TGCAGTGCTAGGGGAGTCAGTGAGCAGTTCTTC
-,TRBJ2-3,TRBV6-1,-,CASCPSRMRGDTQYF,TGTGCCAGCTGTCCCTCCCGGATGCGCGGAGATACGCAGTATTTT
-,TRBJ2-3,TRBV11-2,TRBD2,CASSLVLLAGSTDTQYF,TGTGCCAGCAGCTTAGTACTCCTAGCGGGGAGCACAGATACGCAGTATTTT
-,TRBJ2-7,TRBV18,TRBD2,CASSPFSGAGGYEQYF,TGTGCCAGCTCACCATTTAGCGGAGCGGGAGGGTACGAGCAGTACTTC
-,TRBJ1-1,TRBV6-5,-,CASGTLNTEAFF,TGTGCCAGCGGCACTTTGAACACTGAAGCTTTCTTT
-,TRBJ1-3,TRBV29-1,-,CSVIGWEGTIYF,TGCAGCGTTATAGGATGGGAGGGGACCATATATTTT
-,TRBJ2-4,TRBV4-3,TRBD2,CASSQNRLAGVAKNIQYF,TGCGCCAGCAGCCAAAACAGACTAGCGGGGGTAGCCAAAAACATTCAGTACTTC
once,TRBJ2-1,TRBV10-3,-,CAISESGQGYNEQFF,TGTGCCATCAGTGAGTCGGGCCAGGGGTACAATGAGCAGTTCTTC
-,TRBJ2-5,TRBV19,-,CASSIVFTQETQYF,TGTGCCAGTAGTATAGTTTTCACCCAAGAGACCCAGTACTTC
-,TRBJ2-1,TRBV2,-,CARGLSYNEQFF,TGTGCCAGGGGACTCTCCTACAATGAGCAGTTCTTC
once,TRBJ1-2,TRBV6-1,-,CASSEGLYGYTF,TGTGCCAGCAGTGAAGGCCTTTATGGCTACACCTTC
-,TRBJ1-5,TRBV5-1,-,CASSLGTANSNQPQHF,TGCGCCAGCAGCTTGGGTACAGCTAATAGCAATCAGCCCCAGCATTTT
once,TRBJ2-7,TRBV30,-,CAWSNQGYEQYF,TGTGCCTGGAGCAATCAGGGTTACGAGCAGTACTTC
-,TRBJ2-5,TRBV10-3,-,CAISARERQETQYF,TGTGCCATCAGTGCCCGGGAGAGGCAAGAGACCCAGTACTTC
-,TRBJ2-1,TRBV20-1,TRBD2,CSGGTYNEQFF,TGCAGCGGGGGGACCTACAATGAGCAGTTCTTC
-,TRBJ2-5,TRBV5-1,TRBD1,CASSLGRDRDRETQYF,TGCGCCAGCAGCTTGGGGAGGGACAGGGACCGGGAGACCCAGTACTTC
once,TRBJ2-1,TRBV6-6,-,CASSSLGDNEQFF,TGTGCCAGCAGTTCCCTGGGTGACAATGAGCAGTTCTTC
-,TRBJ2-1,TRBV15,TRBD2,CATSPGLATYNEQFF,TGTGCCACCAGTCCGGGACTAGCGACCTACAATGAGCAGTTCTTC
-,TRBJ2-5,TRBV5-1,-,CASSLAFGRGEETQYF,TGCGCCAGCAGCTTGGCCTTTGGCAGGGGGGAAGAGACCCAGTACTTC
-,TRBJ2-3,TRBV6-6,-,CASSRPSDTQYF,TGTGCCAGCAGTCGCCCCTCGGATACGCAGTATTTT
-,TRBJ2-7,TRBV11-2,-,CASSLARNSYEQYF,TGTGCCAGCAGCTTAGCACGGAACTCCTACGAGCAGTACTTC
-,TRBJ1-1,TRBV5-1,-,CASSGQANTEAFF,TGCGCCAGCAGCGGCCAGGCGAACACTGAAGCTTTCTTT
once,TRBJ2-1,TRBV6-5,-,CASGRDLNEQFF,TGTGCCAGTGGGCGAGACCTCAATGAGCAGTTCTTC
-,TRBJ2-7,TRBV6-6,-,CASSDPQRQYF,TGTGCCAGCAGTGACCCCCAACGGCAGTACTTC